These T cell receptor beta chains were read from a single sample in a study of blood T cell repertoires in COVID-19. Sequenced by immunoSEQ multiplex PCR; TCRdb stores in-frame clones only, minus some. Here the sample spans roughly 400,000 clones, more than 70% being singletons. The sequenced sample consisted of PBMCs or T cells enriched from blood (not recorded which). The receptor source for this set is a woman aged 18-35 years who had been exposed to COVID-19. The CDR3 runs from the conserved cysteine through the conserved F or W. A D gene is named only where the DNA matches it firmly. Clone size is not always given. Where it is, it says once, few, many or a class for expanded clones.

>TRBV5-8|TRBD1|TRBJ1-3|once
TGTGCCAGCAGCTTCCGGGACAGGGGACCCACTGGAAACACCATATATTTT
CASSFRDRGPTGNTIYF
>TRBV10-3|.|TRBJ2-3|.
TGTGCCATCAGTGAAGGGGGTTATATCACAGATACGCAGTATTTT
CAISEGGYITDTQYF
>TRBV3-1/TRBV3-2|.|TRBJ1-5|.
TGTGCCAGCAGCCCCCGTGAGACTAATCAGCCCCAGCATTTT
CASSPRETNQPQHF
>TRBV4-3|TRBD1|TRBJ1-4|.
TGCGCCAGCAGCCAATCGGACAGGCTAAATGAAAAACTGTTTTTT
CASSQSDRLNEKLFF
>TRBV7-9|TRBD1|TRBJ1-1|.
TGTGCCAGCAACCCTCAGACAGGGGTGAACACTGAAGCTTTCTTT
CASNPQTGVNTEAFF
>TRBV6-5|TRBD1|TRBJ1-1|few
TGTGCCAGCAGTTACCTCCAGGACAGGGGGTTAACTTCGGCTTTCTTT
CASSYLQDRGLTSAFF
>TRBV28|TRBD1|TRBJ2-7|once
TGTGCCAGCAGTTTAGGGGGCAGGACAGGGGATTTCGACGAGCAGTACTTC
CASSLGGRTGDFDEQYF
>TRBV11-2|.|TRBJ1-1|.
TGTGCCAGCAGCGCCTTGGTTATGGGGTGGGCGGGTACTGAAGCTTTCTTT
CASSALVMGWAGTEAFF
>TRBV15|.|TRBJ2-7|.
TGTGCCACCAGCAGAGATCGCACCGGTTCCTACGAGCAGTACTTC
CATSRDRTGSYEQYF
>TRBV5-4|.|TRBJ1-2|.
TGTGCCAGCAGCCCCGGACAGAAGTTTAACTATGGCTACACCTTC
CASSPGQKFNYGYTF
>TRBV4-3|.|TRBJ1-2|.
TGCGCCAGCAGCCAAGATCGGGATATCGGCTACACCTTC
CASSQDRDIGYTF
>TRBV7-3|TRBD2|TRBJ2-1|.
TGTGCCAGCAGCTTAAATGGACTAGACACCAATGAGCAGTTCTTC
CASSLNGLDTNEQFF
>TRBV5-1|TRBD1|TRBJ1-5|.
TGCGCCAGCAGTATACAGGGGGCGGGTCAGCCCCAGCATTTT
CASSIQGAGQPQHF
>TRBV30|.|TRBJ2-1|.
TGTGCCTTAGCAGATTCCTCCTACAATGAGCAGTTCTTC
CALADSSYNEQFF
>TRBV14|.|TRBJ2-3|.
TGTGCCAGCAGCCAGCTTCTCGGGGGAGGTACAGATACGCAGTATTTT
CASSQLLGGGTDTQYF
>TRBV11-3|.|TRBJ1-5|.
TGTGCCAGCAGCTTAAGTGAAGAGGATCAGCCCCAGCATTTT
CASSLSEEDQPQHF
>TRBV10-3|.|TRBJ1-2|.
TGTGCCATCAGTGAAACAGGAAACTATGGCTACACCTTC
CAISETGNYGYTF
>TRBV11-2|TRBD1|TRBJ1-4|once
TGTGCCAGCAGCCCACGGACAGGGGGCGGATTTAATGAAAAACTGTTTTTT
CASSPRTGGGFNEKLFF
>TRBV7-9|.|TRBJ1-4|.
TGTGCCAGCAGCTTAGGGTCGGGGTCTAATGAAAAACTGTTTTTT
CASSLGSGSNEKLFF
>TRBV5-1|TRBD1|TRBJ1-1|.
TGCGCCAGCAGCAGGGACAGGCCGAACACTGAAGCTTTCTTT
CASSRDRPNTEAFF
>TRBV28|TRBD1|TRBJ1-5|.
TGTGCCAGCAGTCCTGGAGGGACAGGGGGAGGCAATCAGCCCCAGCATTTT
CASSPGGTGGGNQPQHF
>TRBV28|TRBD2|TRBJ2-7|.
TGTGCCAGCAGACTGACTAGCGGGAGCATCTACGAGCAGTACTTC
CASRLTSGSIYEQYF
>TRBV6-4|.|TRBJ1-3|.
TGTGCCAGCAGCGTCAGGGCTGGAAACACCATATATTTT
CASSVRAGNTIYF
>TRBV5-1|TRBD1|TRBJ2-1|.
TGCGCCAGCAGCCCAGACAGGGGGCCTTACAATGAGCAGTTCTTC
CASSPDRGPYNEQFF
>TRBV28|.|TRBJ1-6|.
TGTGCCAGCAGTCCACGGGGGGGGGTTCTAGGTTCACCCCTCCACTTT
CASSPRGGVLGSPLHF
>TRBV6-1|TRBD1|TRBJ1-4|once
TGTGCCAGCAGTGATAAGGGGGCACTCGAAAAACTGTTTTTT
CASSDKGALEKLFF
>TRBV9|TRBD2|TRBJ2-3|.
TGTGCCAGCAGCGTAGATGTAGCGGGAGGTTTAATGGATACGCAGTATTTT
CASSVDVAGGLMDTQYF
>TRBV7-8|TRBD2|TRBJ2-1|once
TGTGCCAGCAGCGGGCGGGGGCTAGCGGGTTCCTACAATGAGCAGTTCTTC
CASSGRGLAGSYNEQFF
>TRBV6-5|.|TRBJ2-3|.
TGTGCCAGCAGTTACCGGTCCCCAGGGACAGATACGCAGTATTTT
CASSYRSPGTDTQYF
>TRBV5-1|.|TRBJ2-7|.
TGCGCCAGCAGCTCCTCACCGAGCTCCTACGAGCAGTACTTC
CASSSSPSSYEQYF
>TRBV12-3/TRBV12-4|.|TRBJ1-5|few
TGTGCCAGCAGTTTAGCCGGGCAGCCCCAGCATTTT
CASSLAGQPQHF
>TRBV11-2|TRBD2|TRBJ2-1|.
TGTGCCAGCAGCGCCAGCGGGGGCTCCTACAATGAGCAGTTCTTC
CASSASGGSYNEQFF
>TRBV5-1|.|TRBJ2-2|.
TGCGCCAGCAGCTTGGATTTGAGCACCGGGGAGCTGTTTTTT
CASSLDLSTGELFF
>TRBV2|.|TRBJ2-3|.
TGTGCCAGCAGTGAAGCAGAGGGAGATACGCAGTATTTT
CASSEAEGDTQYF
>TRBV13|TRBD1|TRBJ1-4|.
TGTGCCAGCAGCCCTACGGGACAGGGCGATGAAAAACTGTTTTTT
CASSPTGQGDEKLFF
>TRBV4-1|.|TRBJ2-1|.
TGCGCCAGCAGCCAAGACCCCTCCGGGAGCTCCTACAATGAGCAGTTCTTC
CASSQDPSGSSYNEQFF
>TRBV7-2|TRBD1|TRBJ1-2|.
TGTGCCAGCAGCTCAGCCTCTGGACAGGGAGGTGGGCGGGGCTATGGCTACACCTTC
CASSSASGQGGGRGYGYTF
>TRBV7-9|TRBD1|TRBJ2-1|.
TGTGCCAGCCAGGACAGGGAATCTGAGCAGTTCTTC
CASQDRESEQFF
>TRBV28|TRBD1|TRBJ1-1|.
TGTGCCAGCAGTTCACACCCCGGACAGGGGAACACTGAAGCTTTCTTT
CASSSHPGQGNTEAFF
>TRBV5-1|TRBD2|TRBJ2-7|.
TGCGCCAGCAGCTTCTGGGGGACTACTTACGAGCAGTACTTC
CASSFWGTTYEQYF
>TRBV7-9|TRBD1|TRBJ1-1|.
TGTGCCAGCAGCTTAGGGACAGGGTCGGGCAGAACTGAAGCTTTCTTT
CASSLGTGSGRTEAFF
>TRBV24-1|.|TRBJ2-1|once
TGTGCCACTACCCGGGACAACTCCTACAATGAGCAGTTCTTC
CATTRDNSYNEQFF
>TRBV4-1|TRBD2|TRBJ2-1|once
TGCGCCAGCAGCCGGGGACTAGCCGGCCGGAATGAGCAGTTCTTC
CASSRGLAGRNEQFF
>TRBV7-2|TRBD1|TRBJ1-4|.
TGTGCCAGCAGCCCGGGACAGGGGGCGGGGGAAAAACTGTTTTTT
CASSPGQGAGEKLFF
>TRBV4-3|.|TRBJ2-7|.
TGCGCCAGCAGCCGGGACATCGGGTACGAGCAGTACTTC
CASSRDIGYEQYF
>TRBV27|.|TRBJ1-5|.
TGTGCCAGCAGGGCATATAGCAATCAGCCCCAGCATTTT
CASRAYSNQPQHF
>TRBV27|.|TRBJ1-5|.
TGTGCCAGCAGTCCACAGGGACAGCCCCAGCATTTT
CASSPQGQPQHF